A single sample gave rise to the 9 T cell receptor beta chains below, sequenced in a study of neurological immune-mediated disorders. TCRdb independently ran MiXCR on the 5' RACE reads; one entry per CDR3 protein. The repertoire holds some 30,000 distinct CDR3 sequences, under 6% seen once, with around 1.9% in the top ten. The specimen was CD4+ T cells from blood. The receptor set was obtained from a woman aged 50 to 60 in good health.

This clonotype has a count of ten or more. This chain joins TRBV5-1 and TRBJ2-7, with D tentatively TRBD1 (6 bases). V shed 4 bases and J shed 6 bases, with 17 bases lying between them. Germline V CDR1 and CDR2: SGHRS, YFSETQ. CDR3 length: 14 amino acids. CDR3 in DNA: TGCGCCAGCAGCCACTCCCAAGGCAGGGGCGAGCAGTACTTC. This translates into CASSHSQGRGEQYF.

This clonotype showed up many times. The V gene is TRBV11-2, the J gene TRBJ2-1; 10 nucleotides line up with TRBD2. Trimming at V came to 4 bases and at J to 8 bases, leaving 2 bases not matched to a gene. In germline, CDR1 is SGHAT, CDR2 FQNNGV. The CDR3 length is 13 residues. The CDR3 DNA reads as TGTGCCAGCAGCTCTAGCGGGGGCTATGAGCAGTTCTTC. Its protein product is CASSSSGGYEQFF.

This clonotype was recorded many times. The chain recombines TRBV11-2 with TRBJ1-1; tentatively, D is TRBD1 (5 bases). The CDR3 runs to 14 residues. V was shortened by 0 bases and J by 6 bases, with 11 bases between the two germline ends. The V gene's germline CDR1 is SGHAT and CDR2 FQNNGV. The CDR3 nucleotides read TGTGCCAGCAGCTTAGACCCCGGGACCTCTGAAGCTTTCTTT. Translation: CASSLDPGTSEAFF.

At least ten counts were recorded for this clonotype. This chain links TRBV14 with TRBJ2-3, with 8 bases fitting TRBD1. Germline CDR1 SGHDN, CDR2 FVKESK. CDR3 length: 17 residues. The J segment lost 2 bases and the V segment lost 2 bases, leaving 9 bases of the junction unmatched. The CDR3 DNA is TGTGCCAGCAGCCAACTTGGGACAGGTCTTTCCACAGATACGCAGTATTTT. As protein: CASSQLGTGLSTDTQYF.

This clonotype was observed many times. This sequence may be a read error, since a much larger clone differs from it by one base. The V and J genes are TRBV2 and TRBJ1-2; D perhaps matches TRBD1 (5 bases). This CDR3 has 14 residues. V was shortened by 5 bases and J by 5 bases, with 15 bases between the two germline ends. Germline-derived CDR1 and CDR2 are SNHLY and FYNNEI. Written as DNA, the CDR3 is TGTGCCAGCAGTCCCCAATGGGACCTTTATGGCTACACCTTC. This gives the protein CASSPQWDLYGYTF. The whole variable domain, remainder taken from reference TRBV2 and TRBJ1-2, is EPEVTQTPSHQVTQMGQEVILRCVPISNHLYFYWYRQILGQKVEFLVSFYNNEISEKSEIFDDQFSVERPDGSNFTLKIRSTKLEDSAMYFCASSPQWDLYGYTFGSGTRLTVV.

This clonotype was detected ten times or more. DNA for the CDR3: TGCAGTGCTCTAACAGGCCACGCTACCTACGAGCAGTACTTC. It encodes CSALTGHATYEQYF. V is TRBV20-1 and J is TRBJ2-7, with a weak D call TRBD1 (5 bases). V was cut by 5 bases and J by 2 bases, with 16 bases left in between. There are 14 residues in the CDR3. Germline V gene sequence: CDR1 DFQATT, CDR2 SNEGSKA (reference sequence).

This clonotype was seen at least ten times. The rearrangement uses TRBV7-3 and TRBJ2-7, with unresolved D. The germline V and J ends were trimmed by 0 bases and 0 bases, with 9 bases remaining between them. The CDR3 has 15 amino acids. Germline lookup yields CDR1 SGHTA and CDR2 FQGTGA. CDR3 sequence reads: CASSLTEATSYEQYF. CDR3 bases: TGTGCCAGCAGCTTAACTGAGGCCACCTCCTACGAGCAGTACTTC.

By share of the sample, this clonotype is medium-sized. This chain joins TRBV20-1 and TRBJ1-6; D is uncertain. The CDR3 has 15 residues. V gave up 1 base and J gave up 0 bases, with 7 bases separating them. Germline CDR1 and CDR2: DFQATT and SNEGSKA (reference sequence). CDR3 in DNA: TGCAGTGCTAGAGTCGGAAGCTCCTATAATTCACCCCTCCACTTT. Protein product: CSARVGSSYNSPLHF.

This clonotype was counted ten times or more. The chain uses TRBV5-1 and TRBJ1-6; D unresolved. CDR3 size: 14 residues. V lost 2 bases and J lost 5, with 8 bases in between. Germline CDR1 reads SGHRS; CDR2 reads YFSETQ. The CDR3 DNA sequence: TGCGCCAGCAGCTTATTCTGGGATAATTCACCCCTCCACTTT. Its translation: CASSLFWDNSPLHF. Filled out from reference TRBV5-1 and TRBJ1-6, the complete variable domain reads KAGVTQTPRYLIKTRGQQVTLSCSPISGHRSVSWYQQTPGQGLQFLFEYFSETQRNKGNFPGRFSGRQFSNSRSEMNVSTLELGDSALYLCASSLFWDNSPLHFGNGTRLTVT.